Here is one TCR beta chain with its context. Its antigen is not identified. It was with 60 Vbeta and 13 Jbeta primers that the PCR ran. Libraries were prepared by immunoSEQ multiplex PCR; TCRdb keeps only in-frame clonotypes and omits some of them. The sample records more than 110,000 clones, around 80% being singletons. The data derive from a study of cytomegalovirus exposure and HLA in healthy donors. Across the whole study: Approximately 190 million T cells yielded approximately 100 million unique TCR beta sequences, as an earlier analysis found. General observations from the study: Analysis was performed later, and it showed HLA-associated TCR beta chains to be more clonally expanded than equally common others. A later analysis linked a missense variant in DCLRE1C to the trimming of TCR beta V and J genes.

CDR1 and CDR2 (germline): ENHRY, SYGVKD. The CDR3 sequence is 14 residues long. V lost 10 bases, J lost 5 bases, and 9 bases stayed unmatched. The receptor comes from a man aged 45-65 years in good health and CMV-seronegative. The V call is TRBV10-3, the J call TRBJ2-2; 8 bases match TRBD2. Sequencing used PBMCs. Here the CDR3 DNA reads TGTGCCACCAGGGCGACTAGCGAGACCGGGGAGCTGTTTTTT. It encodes CATRATSETGELFF.